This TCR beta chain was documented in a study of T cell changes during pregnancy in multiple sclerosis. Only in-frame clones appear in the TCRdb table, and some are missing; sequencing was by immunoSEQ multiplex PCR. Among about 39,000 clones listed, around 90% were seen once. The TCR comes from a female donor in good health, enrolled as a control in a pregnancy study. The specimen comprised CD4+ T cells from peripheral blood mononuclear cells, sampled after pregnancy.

The chain's CDR3 is CASREGRLFQPQHF. CDR3 in DNA: TGTGCCAGCAGGGAGGGGAGGCTTTTTCAGCCCCAGCATTTT. V usage is TRBV28 and J usage is TRBJ1-5; tentative D call: TRBD1 (5 bases). There are 14 residues in the CDR3. Trimming removed 6 bases from V and 6 bases from J, with 15 bases in between. The germline V gene encodes CDR1 MDHEN and CDR2 SYDVKM.